One TCR beta chain is described in this entry. This sample stems from a study of blood T cell repertoires in COVID-19. TCRdb keeps only in-frame clones here, not all; method: immunoSEQ multiplex PCR. This table holds about 120,000 clones, about 89% found once. V dropped 3 bases and J dropped 1; count of bases not matched to a gene: 11. The CDR3 is 17 residues long. Germline CDR1 MDHEN, CDR2 SYDVKM. Sequencing input: peripheral blood. The receptor comes from a woman in her 70s with COVID-19, enrolled during active disease. The V gene is TRBV28, the J gene TRBJ2-5; 7 nucleotides agree with TRBD2. CDR3 amino acids: CASSLGLGRDVQETQYF. CDR3 nucleotide sequence: TGTGCCAGCAGTTTGGGTTTGGGGAGGGATGTCCAAGAGACCCAGTACTTC. The full variable domain, in which reference TRBV28 and TRBJ2-5 provide the parts outside the CDR3, is DVKVTQSSRYLVKRTGEKVFLECVQDMDHENMFWYRQDPGLGLRLIYFSYDVKMKEKGDIPEGYSVSREKKERFSLILESASTNQTSMYLCASSLGLGRDVQETQYFGPGTRLLVL.